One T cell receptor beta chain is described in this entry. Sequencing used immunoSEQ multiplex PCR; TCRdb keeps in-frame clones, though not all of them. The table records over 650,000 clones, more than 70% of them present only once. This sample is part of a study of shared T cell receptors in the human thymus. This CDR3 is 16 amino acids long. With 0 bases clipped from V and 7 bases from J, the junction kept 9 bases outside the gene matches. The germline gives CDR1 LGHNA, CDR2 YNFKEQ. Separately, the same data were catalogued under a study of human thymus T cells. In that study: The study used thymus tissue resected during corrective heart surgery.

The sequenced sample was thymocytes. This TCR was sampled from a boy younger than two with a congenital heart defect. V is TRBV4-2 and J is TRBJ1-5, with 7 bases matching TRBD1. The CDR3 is CASSQDKGARRQPQHF. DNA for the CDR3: TGTGCCAGCAGCCAAGATAAGGGGGCGCGAAGGCAGCCCCAGCATTTT.